The clone carrying this T cell receptor beta chain was counted only a few times. As yet, its antigen is unknown. J gave up 3 bases and V 4 bases, and 5 bases lay outside the gene matches. There are 14 residues in the CDR3. Per germline, CDR1 SQVTM and CDR2 ANQGSEA. These data come from a study of beta chain features in type 1 diabetes. Study-level results: Moderately but significantly shorter TCRB CDR3s were found in Type 1 diabetes patients in all four CD4+ subsets.

Expressed TCRB transcripts were sequenced because the entire RNA isolate underwent reverse transcription. The method was immunoSEQ multiplex PCR; TCRdb's version includes in-frame clones alone and lacks a portion of them. In the table there are 150,000 to 200,000 clones, about 8.1% of which are singletons. The J gene is TRBJ2-7, the V gene TRBV29-1; 11 positions match TRBD1. Sample: central memory CD4+ T cells from blood. The clonotype comes from a woman aged 18-29 years with type 1 diabetes. In nucleotides, the CDR3 is TGCAGCGTTGTCTCCGGGACAGGGGGCTACGAGCAGTACTTC. Translating it yields CSVVSGTGGYEQYF.